This entry concerns a single T cell receptor beta chain. The specificity of this receptor is unknown. Base qualities are not provided; no much larger clone lies one nucleotide away. These data belong to a study of vaccination effects on CD4 cells after COVID-19 (dated by TCRdb to between 2020 and 2023). The study in broad terms: Participants received two doses of either the BNT162b2 or the mRNA-1273 mRNA SARS-CoV-2 vaccine. In both COVID-19 convalescent patients and infection-naive vaccine recipients, the study compared SARS-CoV-2 spike-specific CD4+ TCR repertoires from before mRNA vaccination with those from after it. A total of some eleven COVID-19 convalescent patients and a handful of SARS-CoV-2-naive healthy vaccine recipients were included in the full study. In the study, cultures from other donors were sequenced using the Oncomine TCR Beta short-read assay on an Illumina iSeq 100.

The library was obtained by the immunoSEQ multiplex PCR assay. DNA from the cultured and isolated CD4+ T cells underwent TCR beta CDR3 sequencing. Concerning the study's data processing: Non-productive TCR sequences were removed, reads were trimmed to the CDR3 region, and CDR3s of at least 7 amino acids were retained. Antigen-specific clonotypes were identified using the MANAFEST web app by comparison of expansion in peptide wells against reference cultures. For clones to be considered positive, expansion at FDR<0.05 versus reference and all other wells, an odds ratio above 5, and a frequency above 0.1% in two replicate wells were required. Cross-reactive clonotypes were defined as significantly expanded in SARS-CoV-2 spike wells and in at least one common cold coronavirus spike condition. CDR3 similarity was assessed by Levenshtein distance using the stringdist R package, and unrooted trees were constructed with ape in R 3.6.1. This immuneACCESS table, as held by TCRdb, lists in-frame sequences with V and J called but not all clones. Of the missing ones, under half trace to an unresolved V gene in checked studies; the others have no known cause. For V, J and clone size, that table is used; D and trimming come from the DNA. The sample records fewer than 40,000 clones, around 67% of which are singletons. The top ten clones comprise roughly 20% of the sample.

Per the germline V gene (reference sequence), LNHDA is the CDR1 and SQIVND is the CDR2. Trimming takes 3 bases from V and 2 bases from J, and the germline ends sit 20 bases apart. The CDR3 runs 18 amino acids, cysteine and phenylalanine included. The entry retains the CDR3 DNA only, 54 bases that are in frame from base 1. In the ViraFEST assay, PBMC were stimulated with viral peptide pools, and antigen-specific CD4+ T cell clonotypes were then identified by expansion using TCR sequencing. After roughly 11 days of culture, CD4+ T cells were isolated with the EasySep CD4+ T cell isolation kit. Negative nucleocapsid antibody results before and after vaccination confirmed that the healthy vaccine recipients had no prior SARS-CoV-2 infection. Under 2.5 million PBMC per well were cultured with about 10 ug/ml peptides in IMDM containing around 5.3% human AB serum, around 9.7 IU/ml IL-2 and gentamicin. Half of the culture medium was replaced with fresh IL-2-containing medium on days 3 and 7. Each peptide stimulation condition was cultured in triplicate wells unless otherwise noted. Using Ficoll-Paque Plus gradient centrifugation, PBMC were separated from whole blood and then either used fresh or cryopreserved at -140C. The overlapping peptide pools covered the spike proteins of SARS-CoV-2 and of the common cold coronaviruses HCoV-NL63, HCoV-OC43 and HCoV-229E. The QIAamp micro DNA kit was used to extract genomic DNA from the cultured CD4+ T cells.

The research as a whole found: Both infection-induced and vaccine-induced clones contracted markedly at late post-vaccination timepoints, which is consistent with waning T cell responses. In healthy vaccine recipients, vaccine-induced clones were almost all SARS-CoV-2 mono-reactive, with only 1 of 255 being cross-reactive with common cold coronaviruses. Only a small number of convalescent patients were included, and no early post-infection timepoints were available, which limited the study.

The origin of this receptor is a human donor who received a COVID-19 vaccine. The chain employs TRBV19 and TRBJ1-5; 5 matching bases give a weak D call of TRBD1. Here the sequenced sample was CD4+ T cells from PBMCs cultured with SARS-CoV-2 spike peptides, taken before COVID-19 vaccination. What the cell subset or site label conveys for this sample: SARS-CoV-2 spike overlapping peptide pool stimulation. The bases are TGTGCCAGTAGTATTACGAGGCGGGGCTGGGGGGGCAATCAGCCCCAGCATTTT. Its product reads: CASSITRRGWGGNQPQHF.